One T cell receptor beta chain is described in this entry. Its antigen remains unidentified. This specimen belongs to a study of T cell responses to AZD1222 COVID-19 vaccine. Background on the study: Researchers grouped second doses given at about 4 or about 12 weeks into one pool. Broader study findings: Targets within unmutated variant regions were reportedly found for nearly half of spike-specific TCRs. Sampling that yielded the repertoires occurred only after the peak T cell response. Among the donors, most were white British and more were female, and clonal diversity was possibly underestimated.

Sequenced by immunoSEQ multiplex PCR; TCRdb stores in-frame clones only, minus some. The table shows fewer than 120,000 clones, with 81% occurring only once. Sequencing was performed on peripheral blood, taken on day 0 of AZD1222 vaccination. This clonotype originated in an adult in good health.

The CDR3 reads CASSYGGLPYNEQFF. The CDR3 coding sequence is TGTGCCAGCAGTTACGGAGGCCTCCCATACAATGAGCAGTTCTTC. V usage is TRBV6-5 and J usage is TRBJ2-1; possible D gene TRBD2, 5 bases. Germline assignment: CDR1 MNHEY and CDR2 SVGAGI. V lost 2 bases, J lost 4 bases, and 12 bases lay in between. CDR3 length: 15 residues.